This TCR beta chain was recovered during a study of molecular identifiers for immune sequencing clone quantification. Study overall: Four of five splits of RNA from 20,000 or 100,000 naive CD8 cells were sequenced in replicates. General observations from the study: Single-cell amounts of spiked Jurkat TCR RNA were reportedly detectable among over 900,000 naive cells.

One entry per CDR3 protein, called by TCRdb with MiXCR from the PCR reads. The sample lists roughly 320,000 distinct CDR3 sequences, roughly a quarter occurring once. A CD8+CD4-CCR7+CD45RA+ gate was used to sort naive CD8 T cells. This clonotype was detected a few times. The target antigen is unknown. One end of the junction does not line up with germline, which may come from a read error. CDR3 size: 15 residues. Germline V gene sequence: CDR1 SGHVS, CDR2 FNYEAQ. The chain employs TRBV7-6 and TRBJ2-1, with 9 bases fitting TRBD2. The sample consisted of naive CD8+ T cells from blood, with Jurkat cell RNA spiked in. As for subset: FACS-sorted CD8+CD4-CCR7+CD45RA+ naive T cells. This sequence was found in a human donor in good health. Some libraries in this study had Jurkat cell RNA spiked in. In DNA form, the CDR3 reads TGTGCCGGCAGCTTAGGCGGGGGGGCCTACAATGAGCAGTTCTTC. Translation gives CAGSLGGGAYNEQFF.